The 10 T cell receptor beta chains given below trace back to one sample, sequenced in a study of blood T cell repertoires in COVID-19. Sequenced by immunoSEQ multiplex PCR; TCRdb stores in-frame clones only, minus some. The table records around 280,000 clones, about 86% of them present only once. The material sequenced was peripheral blood. All receptors come from a young woman who had recovered from COVID-19.

The rearrangement links TRBV5-1 to TRBJ1-2, with TRBD1 matching over 7 bases. The CDR3 has 16 residues. The V gene's germline CDR1 is SGHRS and CDR2 YFSETQ. With V trimmed by 3 bases and J by 7 bases, 15 bases remained unmatched. This chain's CDR3 is CASSSGRATGRGGYTF. DNA of the CDR3: TGCGCCAGCAGCTCCGGACGAGCGACAGGGCGAGGTGGCTACACCTTC.

As DNA, the CDR3 is TGTGCCAGCAGTGAATGGAGGGCGTATGGCTACACCTTC. Residues: CASSEWRAYGYTF. This chain uses TRBV2 with TRBJ1-2; D remains ambiguous. Germline CDR1 is SNHLY and CDR2 is FYNNEI. The CDR3 has 13 residues. Trimming left V 2 bases short and J 5 bases short, with 9 bases between.

This chain uses TRBV5-4 with TRBJ1-2; 7 bases map to TRBD1. The germline CDR1 and CDR2 sequences are SGHNT and YYREEE (reference sequence). There are 15 residues in the CDR3. The junction had 14 bases not matched to a gene; V was cut back by 4 bases and J by 8 bases. The CDR3 here is CASSQSGTDVMGYTF. The CDR3 region has the DNA TGTGCCAGCAGCCAGAGTGGGACAGATGTCATGGGCTACACCTTC.

This chain connects TRBV27 to TRBJ1-2; 8 nucleotides agree with TRBD1. The CDR3 spans 19 residues. V dropped 5 bases and J dropped 3; count of bases not matched to a gene: 20. The germline V gene has CDR1 MNHEY and CDR2 SMNVEV (reference sequence). For the CDR3, the DNA is TGTGCCAGCAGTCCCAGGGGGCCTTTTGGGGCAGGGGGTGACTATGGCTACACCTTC. Protein product: CASSPRGPFGAGGDYGYTF.

The J gene is TRBJ2-3, the V gene TRBV7-2; 7 bases are shared with TRBD2. After removal of 1 base from V and 6 bases from J, the junction contained 16 bases not matched to a gene. CDR3 length equals 18 residues. The germline CDR1 and CDR2 sequences are SGHTA and FQGNSA. CDR3 sequence reads: CASSLVPSAGALVDTQYF. CDR3 coding DNA: TGTGCCAGCAGCTTAGTACCGTCGGCGGGAGCCCTTGTGGATACGCAGTATTTT.

This clone turned up a few times. This chain connects TRBV6-5 to TRBJ1-1; possible D gene TRBD1, 5 bases. Germline V lookup: CDR1 MNHEY, CDR2 SVGAGI. This CDR3 is 12 amino acids long. With 6 bases removed from V and 7 bases from J, the gap between germline ends came to 12 bases. The CDR3 DNA reads as TGTGCCAGCAGCGCCATCCAGGGTGAAGCTTTCTTT. Translating gives CASSAIQGEAFF.

The sample holds a few counts of this clone. The gene calls are TRBV19 and TRBJ2-7, with TRBD1 matching over 9 bases. Germline V gene data show CDR1 as LNHDA and CDR2 as SQIVND (reference sequence). This CDR3 comprises 13 residues. The V and J ends lost 10 bases and 1 base, in that order; junction bases with no gene match: 5. The CDR3 DNA reads as TGTGCCACGGGACAGGGCGGATCCTACGAGCAGTACTTC. Translating it yields CATGQGGSYEQYF.

The chain links TRBV6-2 or TRBV6-3 to TRBJ1-5; 9 bases line up with TRBD1. The germline gives CDR1 MNHEY, CDR2 SVGEGT. This CDR3 spans 17 amino acids. J gave up 0 bases and V 6 bases, and 9 bases lay outside the gene matches. The CDR3 sequence is CASSRRGTGNSNQPQHF. Written as DNA, the CDR3 is TGTGCCAGCAGCCGACGAGGGACAGGGAATAGCAATCAGCCCCAGCATTTT.

The chain joins TRBV3-1 (or the pseudogene TRBV3-2) to TRBJ1-2; D unresolved. The CDR3 is 14 amino acids. Between the trimmed V and J ends, which lost 4 bases and 3 bases, there was a span of 12 bases. Germline V gene lookup returns CDR1 LGHDT and CDR2 YNNKEL (reference sequence). CDR3 DNA: TGTGCCAGCAGCCGAGGAATAGCCTACTATGGCTACACCTTC. Its protein product is CASSRGIAYYGYTF.

The chain combines TRBV5-1 with TRBJ2-5, with 7 bases matching TRBD1. The J segment lost 5 bases and the V segment lost 0 bases, leaving 4 bases of the junction unmatched. CDR1 SGHRS and CDR2 YFSETQ come from the germline V gene. The CDR3 contains 14 residues. As DNA, the CDR3 is TGCGCCAGCAGCTTGGAGGGGGCGCTTGAGACCCAGTACTTC. Translating gives CASSLEGALETQYF. The full variable domain, rest sourced from reference TRBV5-1 and TRBJ2-5, is KAGVTQTPRYLIKTRGQQVTLSCSPISGHRSVSWYQQTPGQGLQFLFEYFSETQRNKGNFPGRFSGRQFSNSRSEMNVSTLELGDSALYLCASSLEGALETQYFGPGTRLLVL.